The entry below describes one T cell receptor (beta chain). The antigen remains undetermined. This specimen belongs to a study of siplizumab effects on memory and regulatory T cells. Findings and caveats of the study: About 75-97% of proliferating CD4+ or CD8+ clones had no assignable naive or memory phenotype. Proof of suppressive function in proliferating Tregs from siplizumab cultures was not established.

Germline assignment: CDR1 SGHDN and CDR2 FVKESK. The CDR3 sequence is 20 residues long. After removal of 2 bases from V and 3 bases from J, the junction contained 16 bases not matched to a gene. It was 75,000 to 100,000 TCR templates that were assayed per sample. The data were produced by immunoSEQ multiplex PCR, yet TCRdb's version contains in-frame clones alone and is incomplete. The sample shows 75,000 to 100,000 clones, over 90% of them seen only once. Sequencing used non-Treg CD4+ T cells sorted from blood. The receptor was isolated from a human donor in good health. V usage is TRBV14 and J usage is TRBJ2-2; 9 bases are a match to TRBD2. In nucleotides, the CDR3 is TGTGCCAGCAGCCAAACTACTCCCCTACGGCTAGCGGGATACACCGGGGAGCTGTTTTTT. Translated, it gives CASSQTTPLRLAGYTGELFF.